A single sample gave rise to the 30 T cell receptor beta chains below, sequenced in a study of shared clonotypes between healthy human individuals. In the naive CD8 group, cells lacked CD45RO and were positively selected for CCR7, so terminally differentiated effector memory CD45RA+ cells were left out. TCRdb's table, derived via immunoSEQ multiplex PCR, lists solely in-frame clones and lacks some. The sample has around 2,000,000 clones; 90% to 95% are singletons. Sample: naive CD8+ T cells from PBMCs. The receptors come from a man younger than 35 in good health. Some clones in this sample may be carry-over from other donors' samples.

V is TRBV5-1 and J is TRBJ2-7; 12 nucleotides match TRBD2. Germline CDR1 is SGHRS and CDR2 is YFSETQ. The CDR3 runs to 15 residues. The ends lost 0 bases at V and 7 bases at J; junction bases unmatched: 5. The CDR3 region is CASSLERLAGDEQYF. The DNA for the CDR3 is TGCGCCAGCAGCTTGGAGAGACTAGCGGGAGATGAGCAGTACTTC.

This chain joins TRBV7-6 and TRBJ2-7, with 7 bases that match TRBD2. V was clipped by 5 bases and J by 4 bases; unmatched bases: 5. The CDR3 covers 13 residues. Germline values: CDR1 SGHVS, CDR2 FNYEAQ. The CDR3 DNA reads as TGTGCCAGCAGCCTCACTAGCGATTACGAGCAGTACTTC. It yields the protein CASSLTSDYEQYF.

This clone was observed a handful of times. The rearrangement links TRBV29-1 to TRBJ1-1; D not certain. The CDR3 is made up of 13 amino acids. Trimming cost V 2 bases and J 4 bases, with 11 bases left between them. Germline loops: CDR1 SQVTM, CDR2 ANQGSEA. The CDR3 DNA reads TGCAGCGTTGAACCCTGGGGTTTCACTGAAGCTTTCTTT. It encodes CSVEPWGFTEAFF. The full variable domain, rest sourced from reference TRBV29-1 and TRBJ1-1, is SAVISQKPSRDICQRGTSLTIQCQVDSQVTMMFWYRQQPGQSLTLIATANQGSEATYESGFVIDKFPISRPNLTFSTLTVSNMSPEDSSIYLCSVEPWGFTEAFFGQGTRLTVV.

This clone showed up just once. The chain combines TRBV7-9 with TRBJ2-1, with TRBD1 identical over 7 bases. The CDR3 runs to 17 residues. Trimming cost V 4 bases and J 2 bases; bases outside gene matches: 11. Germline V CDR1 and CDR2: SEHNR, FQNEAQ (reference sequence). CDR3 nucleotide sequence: TGTGCCAGCAGCTCCACGAGCGACGGGACAGCCTACAATGAGCAGTTCTTC. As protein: CASSSTSDGTAYNEQFF.

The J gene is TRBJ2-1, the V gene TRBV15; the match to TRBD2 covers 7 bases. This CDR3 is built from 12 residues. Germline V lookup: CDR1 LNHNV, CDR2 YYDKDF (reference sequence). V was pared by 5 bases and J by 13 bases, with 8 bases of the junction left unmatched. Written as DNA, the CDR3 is TGTGCCACCAGCCCTCCCGGGACTACACAGTTCTTC. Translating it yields CATSPPGTTQFF. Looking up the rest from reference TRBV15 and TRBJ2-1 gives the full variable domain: DAMVIQNPRYQVTQFGKPVTLSCSQTLNHNVMYWYQQKSSQAPKLLFHYYDKDFNNEADTPDNFQSRRPNTSFCFLDIRSPGLGDTAMYLCATSPPGTTQFFGPGTRLTVL.

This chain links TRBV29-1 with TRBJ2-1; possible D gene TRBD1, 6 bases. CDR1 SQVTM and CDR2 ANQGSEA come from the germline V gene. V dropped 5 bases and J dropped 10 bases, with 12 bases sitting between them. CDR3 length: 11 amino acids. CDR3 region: CSVQGLTEQFF. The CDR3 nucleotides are TGCAGCGTTCAGGGGTTGACGGAGCAGTTCTTC.

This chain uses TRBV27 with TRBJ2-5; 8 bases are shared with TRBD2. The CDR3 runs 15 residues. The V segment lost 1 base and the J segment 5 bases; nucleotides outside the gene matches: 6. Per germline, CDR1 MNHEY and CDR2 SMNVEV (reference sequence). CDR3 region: CASSLYPGGGETQYF. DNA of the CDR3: TGTGCCAGCAGTTTATATCCGGGAGGGGGGGAGACCCAGTACTTC.

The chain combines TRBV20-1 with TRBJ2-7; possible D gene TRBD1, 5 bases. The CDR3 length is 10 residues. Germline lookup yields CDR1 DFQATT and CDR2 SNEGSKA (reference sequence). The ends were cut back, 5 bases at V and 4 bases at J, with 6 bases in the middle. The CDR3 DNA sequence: TGCAGTGCTCCAGGGTACGAGCAGTACTTC. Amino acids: CSAPGYEQYF.

CDR3 sequence (DNA): TGCGCCAGCAGCCAAGATCCCAGGGGAGGGGGCTCCTACAATGAGCAGTTCTTC. This translates into CASSQDPRGGGSYNEQFF. This chain uses TRBV4-3 with TRBJ2-1; tentatively, D is TRBD2 (7 bases). The CDR3 is 18 residues long. V lost 0 bases and J 0 bases, leaving 15 bases between the germline ends. Germline V CDR1 and CDR2: LGHNA, YSLEER.

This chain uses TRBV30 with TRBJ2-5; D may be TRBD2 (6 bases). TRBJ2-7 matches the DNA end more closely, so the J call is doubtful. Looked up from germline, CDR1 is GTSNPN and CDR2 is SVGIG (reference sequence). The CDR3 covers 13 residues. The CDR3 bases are TGTGCCTGGAGTGGGCAGGGAGGCTACGAGCAGTACTTC. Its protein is CAWSGQGGYEQYF.

The CDR3 sequence is CASSSSGRDEQFF. Here the CDR3 DNA reads TGTGCCAGCAGCTCTAGCGGCCGGGATGAGCAGTTCTTC. The gene calls are TRBV13 and TRBJ2-1; 7 bases are a match to TRBD2. The CDR3 is made up of 13 amino acids. The V and J ends lost 4 bases and 8 bases, in that order; junction bases with no gene match: 5. Looked up from germline, CDR1 is PRHDT and CDR2 is FYEKMQ (reference sequence).

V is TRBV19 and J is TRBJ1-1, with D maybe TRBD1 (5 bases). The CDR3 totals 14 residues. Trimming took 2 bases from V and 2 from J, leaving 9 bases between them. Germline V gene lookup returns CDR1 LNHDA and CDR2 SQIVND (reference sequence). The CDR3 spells CASSIWDGNTEAFF. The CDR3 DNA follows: TGTGCCAGTAGTATATGGGACGGTAACACTGAAGCTTTCTTT.

The CDR3 reads CAWSVGQGTTGELFF. DNA of the CDR3: TGTGCCTGGAGTGTCGGGCAGGGGACTACCGGGGAGCTGTTTTTT. The chain combines TRBV30 with TRBJ2-2; D is tentatively TRBD1 or TRBD2 (6 bases each). Germline CDR1 reads GTSNPN; CDR2 reads SVGIG (reference sequence). This CDR3 region has 15 residues. V was trimmed by 0 bases and J by 5 bases, leaving 13 bases between them.

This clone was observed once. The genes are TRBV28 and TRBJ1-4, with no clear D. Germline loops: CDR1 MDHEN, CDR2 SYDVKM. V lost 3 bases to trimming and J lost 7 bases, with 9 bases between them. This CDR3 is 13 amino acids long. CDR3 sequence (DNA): TGTGCCAGCAGTTTCGTCGGGTTTGAAAAACTGTTTTTT. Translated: CASSFVGFEKLFF.

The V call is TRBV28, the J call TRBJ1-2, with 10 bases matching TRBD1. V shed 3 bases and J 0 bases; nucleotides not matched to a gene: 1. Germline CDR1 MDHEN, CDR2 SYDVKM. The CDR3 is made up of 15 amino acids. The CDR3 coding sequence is TGTGCCAGCAGTTTGGGACAGGGGCCTAACTATGGCTACACCTTC. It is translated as CASSLGQGPNYGYTF.

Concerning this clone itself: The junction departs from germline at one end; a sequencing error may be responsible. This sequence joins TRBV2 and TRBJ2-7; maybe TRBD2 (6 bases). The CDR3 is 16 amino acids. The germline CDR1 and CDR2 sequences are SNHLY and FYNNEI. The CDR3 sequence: CASREARDGTSYEQYF. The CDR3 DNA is TGTGCCAGCAGGGAAGCGCGGGACGGGACCTCTTACGAGCAGTACTTC.

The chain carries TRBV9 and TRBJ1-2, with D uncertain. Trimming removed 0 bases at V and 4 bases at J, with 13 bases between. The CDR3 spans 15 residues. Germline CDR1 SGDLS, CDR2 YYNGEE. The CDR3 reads CASSVESLEPYGYTF. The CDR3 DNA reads TGTGCCAGCAGCGTAGAGTCCCTAGAGCCCTATGGCTACACCTTC.

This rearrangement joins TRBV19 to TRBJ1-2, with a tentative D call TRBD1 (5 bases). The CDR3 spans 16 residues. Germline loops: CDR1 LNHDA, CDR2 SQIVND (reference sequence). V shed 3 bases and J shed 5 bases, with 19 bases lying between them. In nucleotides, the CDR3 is TGTGCCAGTAGTATTCGCCGACAGTCACCCTCATATGGCTACACCTTC. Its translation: CASSIRRQSPSYGYTF.

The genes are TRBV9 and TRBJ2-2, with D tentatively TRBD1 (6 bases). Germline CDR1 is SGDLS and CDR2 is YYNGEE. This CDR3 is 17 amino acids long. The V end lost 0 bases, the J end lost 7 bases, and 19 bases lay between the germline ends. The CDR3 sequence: CASSVDPTGKVSGELFF. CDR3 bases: TGTGCCAGCAGCGTAGACCCAACAGGGAAGGTCAGCGGGGAGCTGTTTTTT.

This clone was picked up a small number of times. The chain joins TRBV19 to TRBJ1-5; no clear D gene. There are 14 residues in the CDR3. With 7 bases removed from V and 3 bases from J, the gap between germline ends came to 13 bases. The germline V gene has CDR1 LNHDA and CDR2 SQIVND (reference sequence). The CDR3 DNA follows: TGTGCCAGTACAAAGGGTCCGTCCAATCAGCCCCAGCATTTT. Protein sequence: CASTKGPSNQPQHF.

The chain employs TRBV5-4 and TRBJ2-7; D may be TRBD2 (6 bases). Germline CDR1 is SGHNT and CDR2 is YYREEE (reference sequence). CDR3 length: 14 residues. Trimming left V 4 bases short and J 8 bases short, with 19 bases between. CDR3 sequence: CASSTGTPEGKQYF. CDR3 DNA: TGTGCCAGCAGCACCGGGACTCCTGAGGGTAAGCAGTACTTC.

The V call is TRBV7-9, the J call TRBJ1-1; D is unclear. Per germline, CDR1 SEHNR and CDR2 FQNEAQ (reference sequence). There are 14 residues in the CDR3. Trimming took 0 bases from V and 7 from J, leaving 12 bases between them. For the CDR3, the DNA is TGTGCCAGCAGCTTAGCTGGGCCCGGGGTTGAAGCTTTCTTT. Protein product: CASSLAGPGVEAFF. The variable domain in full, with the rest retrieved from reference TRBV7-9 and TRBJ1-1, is DTGVSQNPRHKITKRGQNVTFRCDPISEHNRLYWYRQTLGQGPEFLTYFQNEAQLEKSRLLSDRFSAERPKGSFSTLEIQRTEQGDSAMYLCASSLAGPGVEAFFGQGTRLTVV.

The CDR3 DNA reads as TGTGCCAGCGGGGAACAGGCAACTAATGAAAAACTGTTTTTT. Protein sequence: CASGEQATNEKLFF. The chain is built from TRBV28 and TRBJ1-4; tentative D call: TRBD1 (5 bases). The V and J ends lost 8 bases and 0 bases respectively, with 10 bases between them. The CDR3 sequence is 14 residues long. CDR1 MDHEN and CDR2 SYDVKM come from the germline V gene.

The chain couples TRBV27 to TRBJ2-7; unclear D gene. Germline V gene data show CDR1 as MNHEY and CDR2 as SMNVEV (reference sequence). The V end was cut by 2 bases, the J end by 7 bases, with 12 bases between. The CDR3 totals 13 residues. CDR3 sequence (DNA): TGTGCCAGCAGTTTAGGCGTTGGAGTTGAGCAGTACTTC. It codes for CASSLGVGVEQYF.

CDR3 in DNA: TGTGCCAGCAGAGCAGACAGGGACTACGAGCAGTACTTC. Translating gives CASRADRDYEQYF. This chain joins TRBV28 and TRBJ2-7; 7 positions agree with TRBD1. The germline V gene encodes CDR1 MDHEN and CDR2 SYDVKM. The CDR3 has 13 residues. The trim removed 6 bases at V and 3 bases at J, leaving 5 bases unmatched. Using reference TRBV28 and TRBJ2-7 for the parts outside the CDR3, the full variable domain is DVKVTQSSRYLVKRTGEKVFLECVQDMDHENMFWYRQDPGLGLRLIYFSYDVKMKEKGDIPEGYSVSREKKERFSLILESASTNQTSMYLCASRADRDYEQYFGPGTRLTVT.

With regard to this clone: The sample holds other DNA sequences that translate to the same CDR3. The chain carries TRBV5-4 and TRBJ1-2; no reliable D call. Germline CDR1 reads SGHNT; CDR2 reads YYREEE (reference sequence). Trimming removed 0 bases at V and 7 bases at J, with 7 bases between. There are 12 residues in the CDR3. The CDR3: CASSLAGGGYTF. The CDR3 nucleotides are TGTGCCAGCAGCTTGGCCGGTGGTGGCTACACCTTC. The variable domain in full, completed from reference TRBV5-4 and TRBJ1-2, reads ETGVTQSPTHLIKTRGQQVTLRCSSQSGHNTVSWYQQALGQGPQFIFQYYREEENGRGNFPPRFSGLQFPNYSSELNVNALELDDSALYLCASSLAGGGYTFGSGTRLTVV.

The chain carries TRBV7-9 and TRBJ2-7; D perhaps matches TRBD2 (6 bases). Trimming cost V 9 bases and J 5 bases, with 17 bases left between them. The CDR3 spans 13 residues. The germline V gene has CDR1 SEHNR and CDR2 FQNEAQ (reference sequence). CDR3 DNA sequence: TGTGCCAGTGATCTAGCCCGGGGGAACGAGCAGTACTTC. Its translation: CASDLARGNEQYF.

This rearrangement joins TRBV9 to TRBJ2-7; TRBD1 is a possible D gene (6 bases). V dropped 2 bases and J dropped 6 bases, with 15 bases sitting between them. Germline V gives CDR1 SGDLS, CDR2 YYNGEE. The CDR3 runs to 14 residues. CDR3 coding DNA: TGTGCCAGCAGCGTTTCTCCAGGGGTAACCGAGCAGTACTTC. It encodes CASSVSPGVTEQYF.

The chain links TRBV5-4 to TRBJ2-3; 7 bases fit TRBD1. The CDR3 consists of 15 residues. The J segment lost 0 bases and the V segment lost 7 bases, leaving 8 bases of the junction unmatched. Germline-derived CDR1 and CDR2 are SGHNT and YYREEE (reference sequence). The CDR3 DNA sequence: TGTGCCAGCGGAACCGGGACAGTGAGCACAGATACGCAGTATTTT. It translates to CASGTGTVSTDTQYF.

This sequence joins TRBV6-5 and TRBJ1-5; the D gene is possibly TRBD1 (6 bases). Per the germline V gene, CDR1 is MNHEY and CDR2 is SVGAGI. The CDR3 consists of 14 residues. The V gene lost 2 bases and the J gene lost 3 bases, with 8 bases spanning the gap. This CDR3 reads CASSYQGINQPQHF. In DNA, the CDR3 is TGTGCCAGCAGTTACCAGGGGATCAATCAGCCCCAGCATTTT.